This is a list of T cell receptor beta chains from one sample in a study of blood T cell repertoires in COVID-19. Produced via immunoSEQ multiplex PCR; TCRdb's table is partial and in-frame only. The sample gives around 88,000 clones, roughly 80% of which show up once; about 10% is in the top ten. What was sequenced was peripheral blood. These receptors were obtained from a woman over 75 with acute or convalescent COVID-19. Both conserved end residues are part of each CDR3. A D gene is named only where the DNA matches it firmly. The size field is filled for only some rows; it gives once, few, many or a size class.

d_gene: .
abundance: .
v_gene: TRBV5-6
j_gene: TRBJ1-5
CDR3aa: CASSLGRGNQPQHF
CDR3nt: TGTGCCAGCAGCTTGGGCAGGGGCAATCAGCCCCAGCATTTT

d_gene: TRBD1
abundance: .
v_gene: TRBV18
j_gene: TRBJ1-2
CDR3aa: CASSPFDREGGYTF
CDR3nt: TGTGCCAGCTCACCATTCGACAGGGAAGGTGGCTACACCTTC

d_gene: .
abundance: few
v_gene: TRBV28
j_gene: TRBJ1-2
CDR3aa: CASSSPHSGNYGYTF
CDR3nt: TGTGCCAGCAGTTCTCCCCACTCGGGTAACTATGGCTACACCTTC

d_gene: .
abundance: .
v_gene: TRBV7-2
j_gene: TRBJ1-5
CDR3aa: CASSLALNQPQHF
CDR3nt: TGTGCCAGCAGCTTAGCTCTTAATCAGCCCCAGCATTTT

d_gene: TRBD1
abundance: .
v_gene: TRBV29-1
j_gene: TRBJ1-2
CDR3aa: CSVYPGQGPYGYTF
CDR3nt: TGCAGCGTTTATCCGGGACAGGGGCCCTATGGCTACACCTTC

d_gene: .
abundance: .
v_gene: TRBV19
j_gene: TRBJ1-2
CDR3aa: CASSSPTTTNYGYTF
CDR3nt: TGTGCCAGCTCTAGCCCGACGACGACTAACTATGGCTACACCTTC

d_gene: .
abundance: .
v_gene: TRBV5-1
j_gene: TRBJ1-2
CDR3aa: CASSIRGYGYTF
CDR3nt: TGCGCCAGCAGTATCAGGGGCTATGGCTACACCTTC

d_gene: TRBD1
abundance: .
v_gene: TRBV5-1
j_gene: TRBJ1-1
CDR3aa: CASSSGGTGYTEAFF
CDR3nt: TGCGCCAGCAGCTCGGGAGGGACAGGGTACACTGAAGCTTTCTTT

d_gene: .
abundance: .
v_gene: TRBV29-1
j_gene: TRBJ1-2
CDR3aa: CSVGANYGYTF
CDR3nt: TGCAGCGTTGGGGCGAATTATGGCTACACCTTC

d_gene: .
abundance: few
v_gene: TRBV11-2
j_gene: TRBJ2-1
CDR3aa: CASITRGWSYNEQFF
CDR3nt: TGTGCCAGCATAACTCGGGGGTGGTCCTACAATGAGCAGTTCTTC

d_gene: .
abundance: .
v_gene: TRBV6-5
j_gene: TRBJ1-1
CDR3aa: CASSYSPGEGTEAFF
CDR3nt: TGTGCCAGCAGTTACTCCCCAGGGGAGGGCACTGAAGCTTTCTTT

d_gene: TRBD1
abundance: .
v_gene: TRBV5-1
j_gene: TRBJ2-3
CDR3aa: CASSLRGGPDTQYF
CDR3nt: TGCGCCAGCAGCTTGAGAGGGGGCCCAGATACGCAGTATTTT

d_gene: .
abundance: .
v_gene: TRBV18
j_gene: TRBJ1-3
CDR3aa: CASSPPGPGNTIYF
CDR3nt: TGTGCCAGCTCCCCCCCAGGGCCGGGAAACACCATATATTTT

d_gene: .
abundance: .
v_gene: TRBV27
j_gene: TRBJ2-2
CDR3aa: CASSFTGNTGELFF
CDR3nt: TGTGCCAGCAGTTTCACAGGGAACACCGGGGAGCTGTTTTTT

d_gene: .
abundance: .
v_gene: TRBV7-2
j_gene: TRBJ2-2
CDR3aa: CASSLRQITGELFF
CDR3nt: TGTGCCAGCAGCTTACGACAGATCACCGGGGAGCTGTTTTTT

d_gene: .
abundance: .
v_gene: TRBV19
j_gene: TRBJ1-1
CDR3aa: CASSMGEGGWTEAFF
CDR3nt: TGTGCCAGTAGTATGGGGGAGGGGGGCTGGACTGAAGCTTTCTTT

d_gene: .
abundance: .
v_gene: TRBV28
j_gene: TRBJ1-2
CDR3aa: CASYTNYGYTF
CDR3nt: TGTGCCAGCTATACTAACTATGGCTACACCTTC

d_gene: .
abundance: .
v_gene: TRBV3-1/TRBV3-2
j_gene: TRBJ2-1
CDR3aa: CASSQDRGRGGLDEQFF
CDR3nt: TGTGCCAGCAGCCAAGATAGAGGCCGGGGTGGGTTGGATGAGCAGTTCTTC

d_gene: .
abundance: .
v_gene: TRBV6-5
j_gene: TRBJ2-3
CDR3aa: CASSPQGGSSDTQYF
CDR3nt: TGTGCCAGCAGTCCTCAGGGAGGTAGCTCAGATACGCAGTATTTT

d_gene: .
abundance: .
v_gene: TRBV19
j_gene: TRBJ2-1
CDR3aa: CASRPRGGAGSYNEQFF
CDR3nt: TGTGCCAGTAGGCCACGAGGGGGGGCGGGTTCCTACAATGAGCAGTTCTTC

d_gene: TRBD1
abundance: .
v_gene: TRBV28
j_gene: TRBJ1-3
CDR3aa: CASSSTGTAGNTIYF
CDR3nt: TGTGCCAGCAGTTCCACTGGGACAGCTGGAAACACCATATATTTT

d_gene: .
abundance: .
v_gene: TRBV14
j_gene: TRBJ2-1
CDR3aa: CASSRHAVNEQFF
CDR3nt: TGTGCCAGCAGCCGGCACGCGGTCAATGAGCAGTTCTTC

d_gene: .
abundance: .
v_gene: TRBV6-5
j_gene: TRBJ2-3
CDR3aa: CASSRQSTDTQYF
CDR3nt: TGTGCCAGCTCGAGGCAAAGCACAGATACGCAGTATTTT

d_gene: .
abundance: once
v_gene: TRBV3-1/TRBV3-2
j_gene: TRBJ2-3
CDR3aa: CASSQELPSGPRTDTQYF
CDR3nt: TGTGCCAGCAGCCAAGAGCTGCCAAGCGGGCCACGCACAGATACGCAGTATTTT

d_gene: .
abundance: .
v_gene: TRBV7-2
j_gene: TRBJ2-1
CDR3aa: CASSLGGGNEQFF
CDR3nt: TGTGCCAGCAGCTTAGGTGGAGGGAATGAGCAGTTCTTC

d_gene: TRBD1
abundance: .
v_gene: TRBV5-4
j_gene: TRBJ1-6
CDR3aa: CASSPQGEYNSPLHF
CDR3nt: TGTGCCAGCAGCCCCCAGGGGGAGTATAATTCACCCCTCCACTTT

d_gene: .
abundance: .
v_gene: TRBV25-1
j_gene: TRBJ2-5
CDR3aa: CASSDLRLTQETQYF
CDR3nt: TGTGCCAGCAGTGACTTGAGGCTAACCCAAGAGACCCAGTACTTC

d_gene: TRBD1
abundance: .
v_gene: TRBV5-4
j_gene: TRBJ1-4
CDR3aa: CASSIGQGTANEKLFF
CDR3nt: TGTGCCAGCAGCATCGGACAGGGGACGGCTAATGAAAAACTGTTTTTT

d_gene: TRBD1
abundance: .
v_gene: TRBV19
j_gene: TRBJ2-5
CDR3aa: CASRKTGGSETQYF
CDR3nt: TGTGCCAGTAGAAAGACAGGGGGCTCAGAGACCCAGTACTTC

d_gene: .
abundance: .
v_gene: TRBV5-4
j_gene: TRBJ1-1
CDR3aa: CASSLGRGMNTEAFF
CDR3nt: TGTGCCAGCAGCTTGGGGCGGGGGATGAACACTGAAGCTTTCTTT

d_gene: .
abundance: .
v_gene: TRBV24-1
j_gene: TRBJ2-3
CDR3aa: CATSLRGDTQYF
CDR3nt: TGTGCCACCAGTCTTCGAGGGGATACGCAGTATTTT

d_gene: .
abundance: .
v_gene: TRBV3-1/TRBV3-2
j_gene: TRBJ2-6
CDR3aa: CASSHTAGANVLTF
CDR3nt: TGTGCCAGCAGCCACACAGCTGGGGCCAACGTCCTGACTTTC

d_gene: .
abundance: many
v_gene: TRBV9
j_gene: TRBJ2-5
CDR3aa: CASSVAAGGHQETQYF
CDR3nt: TGTGCCAGCAGCGTAGCGGCTGGTGGGCACCAAGAGACCCAGTACTTC

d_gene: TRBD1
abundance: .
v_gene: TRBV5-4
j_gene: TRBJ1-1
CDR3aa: CASSPSRDREAFF
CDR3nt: TGTGCCAGCAGCCCGTCCCGGGACAGGGAAGCTTTCTTT

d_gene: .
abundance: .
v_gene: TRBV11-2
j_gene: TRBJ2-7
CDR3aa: CASSLAAQTYAQYF
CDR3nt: TGTGCCAGCAGCTTAGCCGCACAGACCTACGCGCAGTACTTC

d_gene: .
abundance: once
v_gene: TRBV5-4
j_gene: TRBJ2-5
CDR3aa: CASSLFGGETQYF
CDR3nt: TGTGCCAGCAGCTTATTTGGCGGAGAGACCCAGTACTTC

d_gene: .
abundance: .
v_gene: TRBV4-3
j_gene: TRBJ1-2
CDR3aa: CASSQDWSQGEYGYTF
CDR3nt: TGCGCCAGCAGCCAAGATTGGAGCCAAGGGGAATATGGCTACACCTTC

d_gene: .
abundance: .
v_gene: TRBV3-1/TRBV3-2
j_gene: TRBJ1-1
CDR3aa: CASSQDPHRRGGPGEAFF
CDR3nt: TGTGCCAGCAGCCAAGATCCCCATAGAAGGGGGGGGCCCGGCGAAGCTTTCTTT

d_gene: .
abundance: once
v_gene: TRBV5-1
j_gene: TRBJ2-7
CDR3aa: CASSLAVGSLKAEQYF
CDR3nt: TGCGCCAGCAGCTTGGCCGTGGGCAGTCTTAAGGCCGAGCAGTACTTC

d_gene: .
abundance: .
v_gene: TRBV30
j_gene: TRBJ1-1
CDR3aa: CAWSVSARGDTEAFF
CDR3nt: TGTGCCTGGAGTGTAAGCGCCCGGGGGGACACTGAAGCTTTCTTT

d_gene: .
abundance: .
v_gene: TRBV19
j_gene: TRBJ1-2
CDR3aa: CASTRGTYGYTF
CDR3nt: TGTGCCAGTACCAGGGGAACCTATGGCTACACCTTC

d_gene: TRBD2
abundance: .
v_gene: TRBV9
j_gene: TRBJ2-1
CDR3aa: CASSVSGSSYNEQFF
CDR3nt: TGTGCCAGCAGCGTTAGCGGGAGCTCCTACAATGAGCAGTTCTTC

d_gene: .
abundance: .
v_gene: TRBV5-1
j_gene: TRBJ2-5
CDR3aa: CASSPRDLVETQYF
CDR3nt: TGCGCCAGCAGCCCCCGGGACTTAGTTGAGACCCAGTACTTC

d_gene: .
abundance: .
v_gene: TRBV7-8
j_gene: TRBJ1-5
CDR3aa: CASSPDSSNQPQHF
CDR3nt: TGTGCCAGCAGCCCGGACAGTAGCAATCAGCCCCAGCATTTT

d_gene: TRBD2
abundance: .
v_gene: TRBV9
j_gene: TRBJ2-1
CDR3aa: CASSRIGTSGGAVEQFF
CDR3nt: TGTGCCAGCAGCCGTATAGGGACTAGCGGGGGGGCAGTCGAACAGTTCTTC

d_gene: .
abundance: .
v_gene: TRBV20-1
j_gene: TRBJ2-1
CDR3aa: CSASVARGGGNEQFF
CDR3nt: TGCAGTGCTAGTGTAGCGAGAGGGGGAGGGAATGAGCAGTTCTTC

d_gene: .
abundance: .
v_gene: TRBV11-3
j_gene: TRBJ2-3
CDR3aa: CASSLDWTDTQYF
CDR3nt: TGTGCCAGCAGCTTGGACTGGACAGATACGCAGTATTTT

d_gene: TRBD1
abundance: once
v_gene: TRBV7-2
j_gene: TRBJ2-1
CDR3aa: CASSPRATDRANEQFF
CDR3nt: TGTGCCAGCAGCCCTAGAGCCACGGACAGGGCGAATGAGCAGTTCTTC

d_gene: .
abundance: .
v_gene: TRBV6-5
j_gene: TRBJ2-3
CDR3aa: CASSSYGDTQYF
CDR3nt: TGTGCCAGCAGTTCCTACGGAGATACGCAGTATTTT